This entry lists 9 T cell receptor beta chains sequenced from one sample in a study of blood T cell repertoires in COVID-19. Profiling relied on immunoSEQ multiplex PCR, and the TCRdb table lists in-frame clones only, not all of them. Counted here are around 300,000 clones, about nine tenths occurring once; the ten biggest clones make up 1%. Sequenced input: peripheral blood. The receptor set was obtained from a man in his fifties or sixties with active or convalescent COVID-19.

This chain joins TRBV1 and TRBJ1-1. TRBV1 is a pseudogene segment. This CDR3 contains 16 residues. CDR3 residues: CTSSQRGGGGRAEAFF. CDR3 bases: TGCACCAGCAGCCAACGTGGGGGGGGAGGAAGAGCTGAAGCTTTCTTT.

The V call is TRBV15, the J call TRBJ2-7; 7 bases are shared with TRBD1. V dropped 1 base and J dropped 3; count of bases not matched to a gene: 12. The length of the CDR3 is 17 residues. Germline V lookup: CDR1 LNHNV, CDR2 YYDKDF (reference sequence). In DNA, the CDR3 is TGTGCCACCAGCAGAGGTACCGACAGGGAAAGGCGCTACGAGCAGTACTTC. Translated: CATSRGTDRERRYEQYF.

This chain links TRBV9 with TRBJ2-1, with 13 positions matching TRBD2. The J segment lost 9 bases and the V segment lost 0 bases, leaving 3 bases of the junction unmatched. The CDR3 extends over 15 amino acids. Germline assignment: CDR1 SGDLS and CDR2 YYNGEE. The CDR3 loop reads CASSVALAGGGEQFF. The DNA for the CDR3 is TGTGCCAGCAGCGTAGCACTAGCGGGAGGGGGTGAGCAGTTCTTC.

The chain joins TRBV11-2 to TRBJ2-5, with 7 positions matching TRBD1. In germline, CDR1 is SGHAT, CDR2 FQNNGV. This CDR3 comprises 16 residues. The V gene end was trimmed by 4 bases and the J gene end by 4 bases; junction bases not matched to a gene: 12. CDR3 nucleotide sequence: TGTGCCAGCAGCTCCTCGGGACAGACTTGGGCAGAGACCCAGTACTTC. Its translation is CASSSSGQTWAETQYF.

This chain joins TRBV12-1 and TRBJ1-4; TRBD1, the table's D call, lacks a check against the DNA. TRBV12-1 is a documented pseudogene. This CDR3 is built from 19 residues. The CDR3 region has the DNA TGTGCCAGCAGCTCCCTCCGGGACAGAGAGATATCAACTAATGAAAAACTGTTTTTT. Its translation: CASSSLRDREISTNEKLFF.

In its sample, this clone was seen a few times. The chain couples TRBV5-1 to TRBJ1-1; weak D call: TRBD1 (6 bases). Germline V gene sequence: CDR1 SGHRS, CDR2 YFSETQ. The ends were cut back, 4 bases at V and 4 bases at J, with 14 bases in the middle. CDR3 length equals 14 residues. The CDR3 loop reads CASSPQGSGTEAFF. The CDR3 region has the DNA TGCGCCAGCAGCCCCCAGGGGTCAGGCACTGAAGCTTTCTTT.

Comments on this clone: The same CDR3 also results from other DNA sequences found in this sample. The V gene is TRBV19, the J gene TRBJ1-5; D possibly corresponds to TRBD1 (6 bases). Per the germline V gene, CDR1 is LNHDA and CDR2 is SQIVND (reference sequence). Trimming shortened V by 6 bases and J by 3 bases, and 12 bases separated the two germline ends. The CDR3 has 14 amino acids. CDR3 bases: TGTGCCAGTAGCCGTGACAGGAACAATCAGCCCCAGCATTTT. It encodes CASSRDRNNQPQHF.

This clone was counted between two and nine times. Different DNA sequences within this sample yield the same CDR3. The chain is built from TRBV5-1 and TRBJ1-1; D is possibly TRBD1 (6 bases). This CDR3 contains 13 residues. Germline CDR1 is SGHRS and CDR2 is YFSETQ. V lost 2 bases and J lost 5, with 10 bases in between. This CDR3 reads CASSLQGRTEAFF. In DNA, the CDR3 is TGCGCCAGCAGCTTACAGGGTCGGACTGAAGCTTTCTTT. Combining the CDR3 with reference TRBV5-1 and TRBJ1-1 gives the whole variable domain KAGVTQTPRYLIKTRGQQVTLSCSPISGHRSVSWYQQTPGQGLQFLFEYFSETQRNKGNFPGRFSGRQFSNSRSEMNVSTLELGDSALYLCASSLQGRTEAFFGQGTRLTVV.

The genes are TRBV5-1 and TRBJ1-1, with TRBD1 identical over 8 bases. The CDR3 covers 16 residues. Germline V gene lookup returns CDR1 SGHRS and CDR2 YFSETQ. Trimming removed 5 bases from V and 4 bases from J; junction bases left unmatched: 13. The CDR3 DNA is TGCGCCAGCAGACCCTTACAGGGGGTAGGTGGCACTGAAGCTTTCTTT. Translation: CASRPLQGVGGTEAFF.